This T cell receptor beta chain is from a study of blood T cell repertoires in COVID-19. Study-level background: Specimens from acute and convalescent COVID-19 originated in the United States, Italy and Spain. The analysed material was cDNA or gDNA that came from T cells, B-cell-depleted T cells, or PBMCs.

In the original workflow: Cell counts per sample came from amplifying reference gene primers. Clones were sequenced by immunoSEQ multiplex PCR, and TCRdb holds only the in-frame ones, with some missing. Clone size and the V and J calls come from that table; the DNA yielded D and trimming. The table lists about 47,000 clones, about four fifths of them singletons. This TCR came from a man aged 50 or older with acute or convalescent COVID-19. Source material: peripheral blood.

DNA for the CDR3: TGTGCCAGTAGTATTCGAGCGGGAGGGAAGACTGAAGCTTTCTTT. As protein: CASSIRAGGKTEAFF. The genes are TRBV19 and TRBJ1-1; D is undetermined. V lost 3 bases and J 5 bases, leaving 16 bases between the germline ends. Germline V gives CDR1 LNHDA, CDR2 SQIVND (reference sequence). The CDR3 is 15 amino acids. Complete variable domain (other parts from reference TRBV19 and TRBJ1-1): DGGITQSPKYLFRKEGQNVTLSCEQNLNHDAMYWYRQDPGQGLRLIYYSQIVNDFQKGDIAEGYSVSREKKESFPLTVTSAQKNPTAFYLCASSIRAGGKTEAFFGQGTRLTVV.